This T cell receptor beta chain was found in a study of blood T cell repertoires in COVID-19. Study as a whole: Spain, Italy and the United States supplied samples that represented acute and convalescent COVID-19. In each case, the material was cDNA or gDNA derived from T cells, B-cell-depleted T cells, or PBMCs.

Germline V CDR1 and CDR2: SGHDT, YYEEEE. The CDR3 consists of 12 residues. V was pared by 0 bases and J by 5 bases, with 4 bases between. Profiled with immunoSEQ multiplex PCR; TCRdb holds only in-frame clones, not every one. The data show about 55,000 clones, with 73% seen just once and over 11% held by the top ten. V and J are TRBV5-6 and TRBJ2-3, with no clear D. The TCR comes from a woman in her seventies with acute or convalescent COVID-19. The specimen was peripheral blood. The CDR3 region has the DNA TGTGCCAGCAGCTTGGGGCTAGATACGCAGTATTTT. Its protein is CASSLGLDTQYF.